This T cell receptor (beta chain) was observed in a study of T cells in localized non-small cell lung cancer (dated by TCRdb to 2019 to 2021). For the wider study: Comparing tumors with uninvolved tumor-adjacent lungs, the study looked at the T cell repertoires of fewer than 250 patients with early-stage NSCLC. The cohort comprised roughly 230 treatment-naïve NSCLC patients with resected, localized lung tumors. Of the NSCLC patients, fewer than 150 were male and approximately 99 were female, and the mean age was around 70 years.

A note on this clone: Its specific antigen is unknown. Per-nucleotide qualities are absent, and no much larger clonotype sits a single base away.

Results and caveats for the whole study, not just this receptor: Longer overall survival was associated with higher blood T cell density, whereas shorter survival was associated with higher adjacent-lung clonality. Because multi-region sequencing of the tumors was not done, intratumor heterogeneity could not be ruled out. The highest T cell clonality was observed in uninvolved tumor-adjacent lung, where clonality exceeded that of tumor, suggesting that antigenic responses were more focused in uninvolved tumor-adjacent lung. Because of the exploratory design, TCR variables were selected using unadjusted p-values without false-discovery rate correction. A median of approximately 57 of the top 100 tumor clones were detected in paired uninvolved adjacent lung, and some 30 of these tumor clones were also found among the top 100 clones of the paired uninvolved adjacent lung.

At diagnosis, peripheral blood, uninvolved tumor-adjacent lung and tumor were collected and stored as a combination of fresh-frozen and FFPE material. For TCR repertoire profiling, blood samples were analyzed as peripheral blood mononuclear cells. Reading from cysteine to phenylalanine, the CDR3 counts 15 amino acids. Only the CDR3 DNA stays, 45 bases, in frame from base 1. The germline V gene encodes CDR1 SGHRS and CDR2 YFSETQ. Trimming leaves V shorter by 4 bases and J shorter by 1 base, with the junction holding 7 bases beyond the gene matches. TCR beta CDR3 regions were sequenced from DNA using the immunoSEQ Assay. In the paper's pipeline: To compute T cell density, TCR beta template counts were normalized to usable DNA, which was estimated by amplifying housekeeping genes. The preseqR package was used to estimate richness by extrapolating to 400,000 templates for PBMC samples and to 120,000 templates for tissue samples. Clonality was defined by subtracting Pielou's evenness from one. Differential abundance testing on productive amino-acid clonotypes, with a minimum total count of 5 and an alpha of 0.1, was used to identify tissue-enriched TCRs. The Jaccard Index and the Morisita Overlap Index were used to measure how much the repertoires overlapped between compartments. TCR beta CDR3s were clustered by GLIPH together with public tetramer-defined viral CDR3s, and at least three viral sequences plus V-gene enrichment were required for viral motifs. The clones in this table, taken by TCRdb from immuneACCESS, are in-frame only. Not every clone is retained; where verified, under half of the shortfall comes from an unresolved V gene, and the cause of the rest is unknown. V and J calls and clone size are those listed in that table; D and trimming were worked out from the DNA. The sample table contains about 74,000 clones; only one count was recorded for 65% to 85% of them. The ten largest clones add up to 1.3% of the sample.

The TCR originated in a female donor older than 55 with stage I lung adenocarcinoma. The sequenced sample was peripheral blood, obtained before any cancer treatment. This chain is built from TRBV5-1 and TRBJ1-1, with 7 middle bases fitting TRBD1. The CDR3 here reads CASSLLTGSNTEAFF. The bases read TGCGCCAGCAGCCTCTTGACAGGGTCGAACACTGAAGCTTTCTTT.